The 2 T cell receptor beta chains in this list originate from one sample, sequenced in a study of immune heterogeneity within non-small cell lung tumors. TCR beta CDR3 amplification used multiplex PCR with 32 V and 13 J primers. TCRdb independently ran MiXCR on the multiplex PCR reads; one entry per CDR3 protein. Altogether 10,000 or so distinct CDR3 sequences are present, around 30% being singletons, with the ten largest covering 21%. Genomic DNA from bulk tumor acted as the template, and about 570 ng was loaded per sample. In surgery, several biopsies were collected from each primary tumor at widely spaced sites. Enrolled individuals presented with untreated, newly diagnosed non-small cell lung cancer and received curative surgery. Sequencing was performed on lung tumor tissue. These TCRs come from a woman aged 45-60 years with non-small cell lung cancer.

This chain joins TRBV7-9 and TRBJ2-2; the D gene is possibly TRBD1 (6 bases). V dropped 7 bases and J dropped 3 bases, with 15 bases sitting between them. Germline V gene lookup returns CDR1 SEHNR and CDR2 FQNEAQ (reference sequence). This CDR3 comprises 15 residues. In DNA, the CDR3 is TGTGCCAGCATTGGGGGCGCCGGGGACACCGGGGAGCTGTTTTTT. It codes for CASIGGAGDTGELFF.

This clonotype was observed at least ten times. In DNA form, the CDR3 reads TGTGCCAGCAGCCAAGATCTCGGGGGGGGAAAAGAGACCCAGTACTTC. Its protein product is CASSQDLGGGKETQYF. The J gene is TRBJ2-5, the V gene TRBV3-1, with 8 bases identical to TRBD2. The germline V gene encodes CDR1 LGHDT and CDR2 YNNKEL (reference sequence). Germline trimming cut 0 bases from V and 3 bases from J; bases unmatched to any gene: 6. The CDR3 spans 16 residues.